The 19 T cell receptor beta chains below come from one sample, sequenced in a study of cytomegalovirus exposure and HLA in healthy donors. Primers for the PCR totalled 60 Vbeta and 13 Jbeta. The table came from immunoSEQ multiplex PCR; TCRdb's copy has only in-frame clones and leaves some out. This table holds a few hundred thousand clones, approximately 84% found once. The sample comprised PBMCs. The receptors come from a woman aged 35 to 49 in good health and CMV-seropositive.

CDR3 nucleotides: TGTGCCAGCAGCTTAGATGGCCATAGCAATCAGCCCCAGCATTTT. It codes for CASSLDGHSNQPQHF. This chain joins TRBV11-2 and TRBJ1-5; no definite D call. Germline V lookup: CDR1 SGHAT, CDR2 FQNNGV. V was cut by 0 bases and J by 0 bases, with 6 bases left in between. This CDR3 is 15 amino acids long.

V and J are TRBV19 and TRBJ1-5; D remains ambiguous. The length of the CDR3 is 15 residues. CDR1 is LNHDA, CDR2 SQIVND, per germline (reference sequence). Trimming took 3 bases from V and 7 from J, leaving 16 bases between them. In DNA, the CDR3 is TGTGCCAGTAGTATCTTGGTCGGGGAGAGCCAGCCCCAGCATTTT. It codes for CASSILVGESQPQHF.

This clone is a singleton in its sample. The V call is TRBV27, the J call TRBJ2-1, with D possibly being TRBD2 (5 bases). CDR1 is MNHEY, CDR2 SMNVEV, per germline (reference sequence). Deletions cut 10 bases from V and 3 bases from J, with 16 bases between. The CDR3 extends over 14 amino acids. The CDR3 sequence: CATHSLANYNEQFF. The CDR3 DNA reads TGTGCCACCCATTCCCTAGCAAACTACAATGAGCAGTTCTTC.

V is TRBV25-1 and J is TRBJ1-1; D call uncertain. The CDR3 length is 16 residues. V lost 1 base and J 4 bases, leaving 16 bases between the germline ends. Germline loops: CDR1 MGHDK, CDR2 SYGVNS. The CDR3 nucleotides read TGTGCCAGCAGTGAATCGCGGATCGGTGGCCGCACTGAAGCTTTCTTT. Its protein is CASSESRIGGRTEAFF.

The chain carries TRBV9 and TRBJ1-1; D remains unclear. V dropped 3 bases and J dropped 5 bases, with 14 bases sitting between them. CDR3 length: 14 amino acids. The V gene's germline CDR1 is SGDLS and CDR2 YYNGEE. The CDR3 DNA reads TGTGCCAGCAGCGCTACCGCGGGGAGTACTGAAGCTTTCTTT. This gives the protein CASSATAGSTEAFF. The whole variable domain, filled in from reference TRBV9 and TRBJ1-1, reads DSGVTQTPKHLITATGQRVTLRCSPRSGDLSVYWYQQSLDQGLQFLIQYYNGEERAKGNILERFSAQQFPDLHSELNLSSLELGDSALYFCASSATAGSTEAFFGQGTRLTVV.

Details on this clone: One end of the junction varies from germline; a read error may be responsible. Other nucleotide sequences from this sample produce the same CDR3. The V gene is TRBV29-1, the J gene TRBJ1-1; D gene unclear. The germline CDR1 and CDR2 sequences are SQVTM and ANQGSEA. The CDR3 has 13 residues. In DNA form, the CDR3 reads TGCAGCGTTGATGGGCACCAGAACACTGAAGCCTTCTTT. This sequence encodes CSVDGHQNTEAFF. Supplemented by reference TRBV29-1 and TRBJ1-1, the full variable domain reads SAVISQKPSRDICQRGTSLTIQCQVDSQVTMMFWYRQQPGQSLTLIATANQGSEATYESGFVIDKFPISRPNLTFSTLTVSNMSPEDSSIYLCSVDGHQNTEAFFGQGTRLTVV.

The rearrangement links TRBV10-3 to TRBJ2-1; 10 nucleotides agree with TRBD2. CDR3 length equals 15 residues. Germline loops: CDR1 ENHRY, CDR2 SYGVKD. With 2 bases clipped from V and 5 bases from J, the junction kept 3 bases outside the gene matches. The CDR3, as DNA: TGTGCCATCAGTGAGCAGCTAGCGGGGGACAATGAGCAGTTCTTC. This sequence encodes CAISEQLAGDNEQFF.

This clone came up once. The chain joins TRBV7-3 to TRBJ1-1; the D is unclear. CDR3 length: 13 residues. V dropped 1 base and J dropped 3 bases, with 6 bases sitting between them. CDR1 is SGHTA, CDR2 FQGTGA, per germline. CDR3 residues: CASSLSGYTEAFF. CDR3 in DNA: TGTGCCAGCAGCTTAAGCGGGTACACTGAAGCTTTCTTT.

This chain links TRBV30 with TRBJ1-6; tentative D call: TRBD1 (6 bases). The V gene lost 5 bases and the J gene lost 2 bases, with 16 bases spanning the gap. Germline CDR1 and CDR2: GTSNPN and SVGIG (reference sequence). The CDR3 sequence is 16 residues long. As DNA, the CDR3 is TGTGCCTGGGGCACAGGGATCATGGCCTATAATTCACCCCTCCACTTT. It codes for CAWGTGIMAYNSPLHF.

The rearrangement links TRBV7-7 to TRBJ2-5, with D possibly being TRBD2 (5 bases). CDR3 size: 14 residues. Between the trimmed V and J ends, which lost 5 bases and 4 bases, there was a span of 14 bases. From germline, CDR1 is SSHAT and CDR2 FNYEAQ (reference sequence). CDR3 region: CASSELVGAETQYF. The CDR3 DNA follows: TGTGCCAGCAGCGAACTAGTGGGAGCAGAGACCCAGTACTTC.

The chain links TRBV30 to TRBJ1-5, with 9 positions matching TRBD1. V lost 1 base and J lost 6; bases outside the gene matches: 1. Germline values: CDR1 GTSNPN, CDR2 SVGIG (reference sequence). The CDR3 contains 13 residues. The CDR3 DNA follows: TGTGCCTGGAGTGGGACAGGGGTTCAGCCCCAGCATTTT. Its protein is CAWSGTGVQPQHF.

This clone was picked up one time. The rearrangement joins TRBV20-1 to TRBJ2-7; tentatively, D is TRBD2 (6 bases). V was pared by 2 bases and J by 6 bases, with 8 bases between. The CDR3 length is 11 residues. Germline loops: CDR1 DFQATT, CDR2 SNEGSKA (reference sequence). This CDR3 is CSARWGGEQYF. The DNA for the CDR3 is TGCAGTGCTAGATGGGGAGGCGAGCAGTACTTC.

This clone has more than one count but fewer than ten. CDR3 in amino acids: CASSYTYEQYF. The CDR3 DNA reads as TGTGCCAGCAGTTACACCTACGAGCAGTACTTC. The chain employs TRBV27 and TRBJ2-7; the D is unclear. The germline V and J ends were trimmed by 4 bases and 2 bases, with 3 bases remaining between them. Germline assignment: CDR1 MNHEY and CDR2 SMNVEV (reference sequence). The CDR3 totals 11 residues.

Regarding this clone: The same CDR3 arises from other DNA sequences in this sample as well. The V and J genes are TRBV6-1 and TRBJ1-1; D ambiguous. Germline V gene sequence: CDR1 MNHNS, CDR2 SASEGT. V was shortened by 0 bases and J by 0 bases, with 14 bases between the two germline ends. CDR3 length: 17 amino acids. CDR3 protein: CASSEALPGGMNTEAFF. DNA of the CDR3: TGTGCCAGCAGTGAAGCGCTTCCGGGCGGGATGAACACTGAAGCTTTCTTT.

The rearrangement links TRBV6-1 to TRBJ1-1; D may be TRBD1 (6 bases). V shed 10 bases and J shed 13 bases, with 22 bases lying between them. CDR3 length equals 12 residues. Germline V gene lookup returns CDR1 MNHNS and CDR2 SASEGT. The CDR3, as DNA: TGTGCCACTTTGCTGGGGGCCCTCTATAGTTTCTTT. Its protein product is CATLLGALYSFF.

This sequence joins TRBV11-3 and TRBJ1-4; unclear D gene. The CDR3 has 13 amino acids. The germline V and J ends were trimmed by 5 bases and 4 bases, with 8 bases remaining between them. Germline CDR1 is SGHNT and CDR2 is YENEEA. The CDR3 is CASSARLNEKLFF. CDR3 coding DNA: TGTGCCAGCAGCGCACGACTTAATGAAAAACTGTTTTTT.

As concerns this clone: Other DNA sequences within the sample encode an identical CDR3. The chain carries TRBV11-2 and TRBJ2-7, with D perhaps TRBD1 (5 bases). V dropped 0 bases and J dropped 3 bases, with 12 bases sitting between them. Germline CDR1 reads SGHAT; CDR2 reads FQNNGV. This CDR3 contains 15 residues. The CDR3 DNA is TGTGCCAGCAGCTTAGAACGACAGTTAAACTACGAGCAGTACTTC. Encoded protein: CASSLERQLNYEQYF.

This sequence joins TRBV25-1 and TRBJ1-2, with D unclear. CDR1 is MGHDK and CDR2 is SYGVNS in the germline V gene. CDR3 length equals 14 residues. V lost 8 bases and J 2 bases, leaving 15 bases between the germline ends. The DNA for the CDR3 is TGTGCCAGCTCTGAAGCAGGCAGGAACTATGGCTACACCTTC. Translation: CASSEAGRNYGYTF.

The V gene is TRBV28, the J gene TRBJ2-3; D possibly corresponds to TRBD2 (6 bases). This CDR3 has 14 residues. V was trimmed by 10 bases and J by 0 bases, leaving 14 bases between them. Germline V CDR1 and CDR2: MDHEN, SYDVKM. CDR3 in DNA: TGTGCCACCTCAACCGGGGGTAGCACAGATACGCAGTATTTT. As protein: CATSTGGSTDTQYF.